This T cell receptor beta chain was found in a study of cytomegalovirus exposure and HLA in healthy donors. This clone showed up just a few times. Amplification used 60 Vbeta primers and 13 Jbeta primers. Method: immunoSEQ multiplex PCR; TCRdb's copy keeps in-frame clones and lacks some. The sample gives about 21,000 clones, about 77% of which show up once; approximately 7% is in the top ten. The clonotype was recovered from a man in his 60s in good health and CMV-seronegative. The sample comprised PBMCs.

The CDR3 DNA reads TGCGCCAGCAGCTTGGAGACAGGGAGCAATCAGCCCCAGCATTTT. This encodes CASSLETGSNQPQHF. The V gene is TRBV5-1, the J gene TRBJ1-5; 7 positions match TRBD1. The V segment lost 0 bases and the J segment 1 base; nucleotides outside the gene matches: 1. Germline assignment: CDR1 SGHRS and CDR2 YFSETQ. This CDR3 comprises 15 residues.